A single sample is the source of the 5 T cell receptor beta chains below, sequenced in a study of blood T cell repertoires in COVID-19. The table came from immunoSEQ multiplex PCR; TCRdb's copy has only in-frame clones and leaves some out. Of about 190,000 clones listed, more than 60% are singletons. The source material was peripheral blood. These TCRs come from a woman aged 45-60 years with acute or convalescent COVID-19.

The chain has TRBV7-8 and TRBJ2-6; TRBD2 is a possible D gene (6 bases). V was pared by 6 bases and J by 0 bases, with 18 bases between. CDR1 and CDR2 from the germline V gene are SGHVS and FQNEAQ. This CDR3 region has 18 residues. The CDR3 here is CASSLPGDYSSGANVLTF. The DNA of the CDR3 is TGTGCCAGCAGTCTCCCGGGAGACTACTCCTCTGGGGCCAACGTCCTGACTTTC.

This chain uses TRBV19 with TRBJ2-3, with D possibly matching TRBD1 (6 bases). CDR1 is LNHDA, CDR2 SQIVND, per germline (reference sequence). CDR3 length equals 15 residues. V gave up 6 bases and J gave up 0 bases, with 13 bases separating them. CDR3 protein: CASSRQATSTDTQYF. The CDR3 DNA is TGTGCCAGTAGCAGACAGGCTACTAGCACAGATACGCAGTATTTT.

The genes are TRBV28 and TRBJ2-7, with D possibly being TRBD1 (6 bases). Trimming took off 8 bases at V and 2 bases at J, with 16 bases between the two ends. This CDR3 contains 14 residues. Germline V CDR1 and CDR2: MDHEN, SYDVKM. The CDR3 sequence: CASGKQGGPYEQYF. The CDR3 DNA sequence: TGTGCCAGCGGCAAACAGGGTGGGCCCTACGAGCAGTACTTC. Using reference TRBV28 and TRBJ2-7 for the parts outside the CDR3, the full variable domain is DVKVTQSSRYLVKRTGEKVFLECVQDMDHENMFWYRQDPGLGLRLIYFSYDVKMKEKGDIPEGYSVSREKKERFSLILESASTNQTSMYLCASGKQGGPYEQYFGPGTRLTVT.

This clone showed up just a few times. This chain joins TRBV10-3 and TRBJ1-5; D may be TRBD1 (5 bases). This CDR3 region has 15 residues. Trimming stripped 4 bases from V and 0 bases from J, with 10 bases between. Germline-derived CDR1 and CDR2 are ENHRY and SYGVKD. Here the CDR3 DNA reads TGTGCCATCAGTGCCTCAGGGCATAGCAATCAGCCCCAGCATTTT. Translated: CAISASGHSNQPQHF.

The chain uses TRBV12-3 or TRBV12-4 and TRBJ1-2; D gene ambiguous. The CDR3 length is 12 residues. Trimming stripped 10 bases from V and 8 bases from J, with 17 bases between. The CDR3 spells CAKSLGALGYTF. The CDR3 DNA reads TGTGCCAAATCGCTGGGAGCGCTAGGCTACACCTTC.